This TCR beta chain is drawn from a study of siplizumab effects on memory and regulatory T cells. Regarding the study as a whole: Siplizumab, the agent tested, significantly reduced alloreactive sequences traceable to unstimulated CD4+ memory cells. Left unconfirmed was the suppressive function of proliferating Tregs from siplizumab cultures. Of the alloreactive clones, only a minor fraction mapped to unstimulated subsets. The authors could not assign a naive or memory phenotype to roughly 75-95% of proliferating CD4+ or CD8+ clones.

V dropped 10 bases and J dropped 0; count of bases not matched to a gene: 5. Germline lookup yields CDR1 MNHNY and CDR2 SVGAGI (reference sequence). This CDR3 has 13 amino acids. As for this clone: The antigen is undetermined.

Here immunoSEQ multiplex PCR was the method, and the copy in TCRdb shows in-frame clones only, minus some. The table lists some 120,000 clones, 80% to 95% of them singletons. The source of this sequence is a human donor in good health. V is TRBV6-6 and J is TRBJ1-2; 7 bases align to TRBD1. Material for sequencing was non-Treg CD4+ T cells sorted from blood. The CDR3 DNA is TGTGCCACCACAGGGGATGCTAACTATGGCTACACCTTC. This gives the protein CATTGDANYGYTF.